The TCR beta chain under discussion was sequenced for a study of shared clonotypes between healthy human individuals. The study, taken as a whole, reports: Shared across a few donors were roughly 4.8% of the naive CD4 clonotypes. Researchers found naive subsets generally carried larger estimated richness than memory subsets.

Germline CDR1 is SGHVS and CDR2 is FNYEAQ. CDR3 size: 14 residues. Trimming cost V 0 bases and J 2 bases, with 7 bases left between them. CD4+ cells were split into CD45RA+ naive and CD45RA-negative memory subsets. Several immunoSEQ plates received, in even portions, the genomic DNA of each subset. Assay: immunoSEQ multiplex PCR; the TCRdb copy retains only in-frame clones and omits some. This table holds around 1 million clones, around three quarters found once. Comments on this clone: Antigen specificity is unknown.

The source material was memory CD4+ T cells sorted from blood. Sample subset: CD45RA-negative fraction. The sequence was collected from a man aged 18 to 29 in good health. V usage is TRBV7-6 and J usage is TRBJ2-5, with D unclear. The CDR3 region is CASSLAKTQETQYF. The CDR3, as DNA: TGTGCCAGCAGCTTAGCCAAGACACAAGAGACCCAGTACTTC.